The clone carrying this T cell receptor (beta chain) has just a few counts. This may arise from a read error, as a much more abundant clone is one base away. Time point meaning: newly diagnosed GD, antithyroid drugs for less than 3 months. TCR sequences were obtained from RNA taken from PBMCs. This sample is part of a study of regulatory T cells in long-lasting Graves disease. CDR1 and CDR2 (germline): SGHAT, FQNNGV. This CDR3 is 16 amino acids long. CDR3-region Arm-PCR and iRepertoire HTBI primers produced the TCR beta libraries. From the multiplex PCR reads, TCRdb called clonotypes with MiXCR, one entry per CDR3 protein. The data contain fewer than 400,000 distinct CDR3 sequences, about a sixth of them singletons.

The rearrangement links TRBV11-2 to TRBJ2-1; D perhaps matches TRBD2 (6 bases). Sample: peripheral blood mononuclear cells (PBMCs), taken at new diagnosis, from a patient treated with antithyroid drugs. The TCR was taken from a female donor with Graves disease. DNA for the CDR3: TGTGCCAGCCTGCCAATGGGACTCTCCCCCCACAATGAGCAGCTCTTC. Translation: CASLPMGLSPHNEQLF.